This T cell receptor (beta chain) derives from a study of blood T cell repertoires in COVID-19. Here immunoSEQ multiplex PCR was the method, and the copy in TCRdb shows in-frame clones only, minus some. The sample records about 280,000 clones, approximately 82% being singletons. The receptor comes from a middle-aged man who had been exposed to COVID-19. Sequencing was done on a sample of PBMCs or T cells enriched from blood (not recorded which).

Written as DNA, the CDR3 is TGTGCCACCGGGGGGGACAATGAGCAGTTCTTC. The encoded protein is CATGGDNEQFF. V usage is TRBV10-3 and J usage is TRBJ2-1, with 8 positions matching TRBD2. The CDR3 extends over 11 amino acids. Germline V gene lookup returns CDR1 ENHRY and CDR2 SYGVKD. The trim removed 10 bases at V and 5 bases at J, leaving 1 base unmatched.